The 9 T cell receptor beta chains in this list originate from one sample, sequenced in a study of OX40 agonist ivuxolimab in advanced cancers. Produced via immunoSEQ multiplex PCR; TCRdb's table is partial and in-frame only. The sample includes some 77,000 clones, about 83% of them seen just once. Sample: CD4+ or CD8+ T cells sorted from blood, taken in a trial of the OX40 agonist ivuxolimab. The receptors shown here come from an adult with an advanced solid tumor such as melanoma, head and neck, liver or kidney cancer.

The rearrangement uses TRBV28 and TRBJ1-4; D not resolved. The V end lost 6 bases, the J end lost 8 bases, and 10 bases lay between the germline ends. The CDR3 is 12 amino acids. CDR1 and CDR2 (germline): MDHEN, SYDVKM. The chain's CDR3 is CASRGFEEKLFF. The CDR3, as DNA: TGTGCCAGCAGGGGTTTTGAGGAAAAACTGTTTTTT.

The chain combines TRBV14 with TRBJ2-1; D is unresolved. V was pared by 2 bases and J by 10 bases, with 9 bases between. CDR3 size: 12 residues. Germline V lookup: CDR1 SGHDN, CDR2 FVKESK. CDR3 coding DNA: TGTGCCAGCAGCCAAACCCGCGGCGAGCAGTTCTTC. This gives the protein CASSQTRGEQFF.

V is TRBV7-2 and J is TRBJ2-7; 7 nucleotides align to TRBD1. The CDR3 is 14 amino acids. V was clipped by 1 base and J by 2 bases; unmatched bases: 2. Germline V gene lookup returns CDR1 SGHTA and CDR2 FQGNSA. The DNA for the CDR3 is TGTGCCAGCAGCTTAGAGCAGGGGGCCTACGAGCAGTACTTC. Its translation: CASSLEQGAYEQYF. Full variable domain (missing parts from reference TRBV7-2 and TRBJ2-7): GAGVSQSPSNKVTEKGKDVELRCDPISGHTALYWYRQSLGQGLEFLIYFQGNSAPDKSGLPSDRFSAERTGGSVSTLTIQRTQQEDSAVYLCASSLEQGAYEQYFGPGTRLTVT.

The J gene is TRBJ2-7, the V gene TRBV19; tentative D call: TRBD2 (5 bases). The V end was cut by 3 bases, the J end by 3 bases, with 9 bases between. The CDR3 runs 13 residues. Germline CDR1 reads LNHDA; CDR2 reads SQIVND (reference sequence). CDR3 nucleotides: TGTGCCAGTAGTATTGAGGGATTCTACGAGCAGTACTTC. Its translation: CASSIEGFYEQYF.

This chain uses TRBV5-1 with TRBJ2-2, with 9 nucleotides matching TRBD1. The germline CDR1 and CDR2 sequences are SGHRS and YFSETQ. The ends lost 4 bases at V and 4 bases at J; junction bases unmatched: 8. CDR3 length: 16 residues. Written as DNA, the CDR3 is TGCGCCAGCAGCATGGGACAGGGAAGAATCACCGGGGAGCTGTTTTTT. Its protein is CASSMGQGRITGELFF.

J is TRBJ2-3 and V is TRBV2; unclear D gene. The CDR3 covers 12 residues. Trimming shortened V by 6 bases and J by 1 base, and 5 bases separated the two germline ends. CDR1 is SNHLY, CDR2 FYNNEI, per germline. CDR3 protein: CASSAGTDTQYF. DNA of the CDR3: TGTGCCAGCAGCGCAGGCACAGATACGCAGTATTTT.

The chain links TRBV2 to TRBJ2-1, with a tentative D call TRBD1 (6 bases). CDR1 SNHLY and CDR2 FYNNEI come from the germline V gene. Trimming removed 2 bases at V and 6 bases at J, with 14 bases between. CDR3 length: 15 residues. The CDR3 DNA reads TGTGCCAGCAGTGAAACAGGGTGGGCAACCAATGAGCAGTTCTTC. It specifies CASSETGWATNEQFF.

This clone was seen only once. The V and J genes are TRBV7-2 and TRBJ2-2, with D tentatively TRBD2 (5 bases). CDR3 length: 14 residues. Looked up from germline, CDR1 is SGHTA and CDR2 is FQGNSA. The germline V and J ends were trimmed by 0 bases and 6 bases, with 8 bases remaining between them. The chain's CDR3 is CASSLAPGSGELFF. The CDR3 DNA is TGTGCCAGCAGCTTAGCGCCGGGATCCGGGGAGCTGTTTTTT.

CDR3: CASSPTLALPDSEAFF. The CDR3 DNA sequence: TGCGCCAGCAGCCCGACTTTGGCCCTCCCGGACAGTGAAGCTTTCTTT. The V gene is TRBV5-1, the J gene TRBJ1-1; possibly TRBD1 for D (6 bases). Germline CDR1 SGHRS, CDR2 YFSETQ. V lost 4 bases, J lost 7 bases, and 23 bases lay in between. The CDR3 covers 16 residues.